These 31 T cell receptor beta chains came from one sample sequenced in a study of T cell repertoires in ileal Crohn's disease. Some clones are missing from TCRdb's copy, which holds only in-frame ones; the method was immunoSEQ multiplex PCR. This sample has about 3,000 clones, with 70% to 90% found just once. Noted time point: neoterminal ileum biopsy at postoperative endoscopy, about 6 months after surgery. What was sequenced was ileal tissue. The receptors stem from an adult with Crohn's disease.

The V and J genes are TRBV9 and TRBJ2-4; D gene unclear. Trimming removed 4 bases at V and 9 bases at J, with 14 bases between. Per the germline V gene, CDR1 is SGDLS and CDR2 is YYNGEE. This CDR3 comprises 13 residues. The chain's CDR3 is CASSPLTTGIQYF. In DNA, the CDR3 is TGTGCCAGCAGCCCCCTTACCACGGGCATTCAGTACTTC.

The rearrangement joins TRBV19 to TRBJ1-5; D ambiguous. Trimming removed 11 bases at V and 5 bases at J, with 16 bases between. CDR1 and CDR2 from the germline V gene are LNHDA and SQIVND (reference sequence). The CDR3 is 13 residues long. CDR3 coding DNA: TGTGCCCGAGGGCCCCACAAAGATCAGCCCCAGCATTTT. It translates to CARGPHKDQPQHF.

This chain joins TRBV2 and TRBJ1-6, with D perhaps TRBD1 (6 bases). CDR1 and CDR2 from the germline V gene are SNHLY and FYNNEI. This CDR3 contains 15 residues. The V end was cut by 6 bases, the J end by 0 bases, with 9 bases between. The CDR3 loop is CASREGGSYNSPLHF. CDR3 bases: TGTGCCAGCAGGGAGGGGGGCTCCTATAATTCACCCCTCCACTTT.

The chain links TRBV27 to TRBJ2-1; D is perhaps TRBD2 (5 bases). Germline V CDR1 and CDR2: MNHEY, SMNVEV (reference sequence). CDR3 length: 17 amino acids. Trimming shortened V by 0 bases and J by 6 bases, and 18 bases separated the two germline ends. CDR3 in DNA: TGTGCCAGCAGTTTATCGCGGGCGGCTAGTTATCGCAATGAGCAGTTCTTC. Translating gives CASSLSRAASYRNEQFF.

The chain links TRBV7-9 to TRBJ2-2; 11 bases agree with TRBD2. Trimming cost V 0 bases and J 1 base; bases outside gene matches: 7. Germline CDR1 is SEHNR and CDR2 is FQNEAQ (reference sequence). The CDR3 runs to 19 residues. CDR3 sequence: CASSLAPGLAEVNTGELFF. The CDR3 bases are TGTGCCAGCAGCTTAGCTCCGGGACTAGCGGAGGTGAACACCGGGGAGCTGTTTTTT.

The chain couples TRBV27 to TRBJ2-4; maybe TRBD2 (6 bases). V lost 5 bases and J 0 bases, leaving 8 bases between the germline ends. The CDR3 covers 14 residues. Germline CDR1 reads MNHEY; CDR2 reads SMNVEV (reference sequence). The CDR3 region is CASSPGGAKNIQYF. CDR3 DNA sequence: TGTGCCAGCAGTCCCGGGGGAGCCAAAAACATTCAGTACTTC.

This chain uses TRBV29-1 with TRBJ2-1, with D tentatively TRBD1 (6 bases). CDR1 SQVTM and CDR2 ANQGSEA come from the germline V gene. V lost 6 bases to trimming and J lost 8 bases, with 14 bases between them. CDR3 size: 12 residues. The CDR3 protein is CSVLKGVDEQFF. CDR3 DNA sequence: TGCAGCGTCCTCAAGGGGGTGGATGAGCAGTTCTTC.

This chain connects TRBV19 to TRBJ2-2, with D possibly being TRBD2 (5 bases). Germline loops: CDR1 LNHDA, CDR2 SQIVND (reference sequence). This CDR3 is built from 15 residues. V lost 1 base and J 5 bases, leaving 11 bases between the germline ends. For the CDR3, the DNA is TGTGCCAGTAGTATAGTACAAACGGGGACCGGGGAGCTGTTTTTT. As protein: CASSIVQTGTGELFF.

V and J are TRBV29-1 and TRBJ1-1, with D maybe TRBD1 (6 bases). Germline V gene sequence: CDR1 SQVTM, CDR2 ANQGSEA. This CDR3 has 11 residues. V dropped 7 bases and J dropped 5 bases, with 11 bases sitting between them. The CDR3 sequence: CSGGAGTEAFF. The CDR3 DNA sequence: TGCAGCGGGGGGGCCGGTACTGAAGCTTTCTTT.

The rearrangement joins TRBV27 to TRBJ2-1; the D is unclear. The CDR3 contains 13 residues. CDR1 and CDR2 (germline): MNHEY, SMNVEV (reference sequence). The ends were cut back, 7 bases at V and 6 bases at J, with 13 bases in the middle. DNA of the CDR3: TGTGCCAGCAAAGAGGACCCTCTCAATGAGCAGTTCTTC. Translating gives CASKEDPLNEQFF.

CDR3 nucleotide sequence: TGTGCCAGCTCACCCCAGGGAACGGGGAGAGAGCAGTACTTC. It translates to CASSPQGTGREQYF. This sequence joins TRBV18 and TRBJ2-7; D is possibly TRBD1 or TRBD2 (5 bases each). CDR1 and CDR2 (germline): KGHSH, LQKENI. V dropped 3 bases and J dropped 7 bases, with 16 bases sitting between them. The CDR3 consists of 14 residues.

The chain uses TRBV27 and TRBJ2-3; D not resolved. The length of the CDR3 is 15 residues. The V gene lost 2 bases and the J gene lost 3 bases, with 12 bases spanning the gap. Germline V gene data show CDR1 as MNHEY and CDR2 as SMNVEV (reference sequence). This chain's CDR3 is CASSLLPPTTDTQYF. The CDR3 DNA reads TGTGCCAGCAGTTTACTCCCACCGACGACAGATACGCAGTATTTT.

The chain has TRBV6-5 and TRBJ2-7, with TRBD1 matching 8 bases. The germline V gene encodes CDR1 MNHEY and CDR2 SVGAGI. Losses at the gene ends were 11 bases for V and 9 bases for J; bases not matched to a gene: 12. This CDR3 has 12 residues. CDR3 sequence reads: CAPDRVLWGQYF. CDR3 DNA: TGTGCCCCGGACAGGGTCCTCTGGGGGCAGTACTTC.

V and J are TRBV7-2 and TRBJ1-1; TRBD1 might be the D (5 bases). The germline V gene has CDR1 SGHTA and CDR2 FQGNSA. V shed 4 bases and J shed 0 bases, with 6 bases lying between them. The CDR3 runs 13 residues. This CDR3 reads CASSSDMNTEAFF. The CDR3, as DNA: TGTGCCAGCAGCTCGGACATGAACACTGAAGCTTTCTTT.

The J gene is TRBJ1-2, the V gene TRBV11-1, with 7 bases identical to TRBD1. Germline loops: CDR1 SGHAT, CDR2 FQDESV (reference sequence). The CDR3 covers 15 residues. With 1 base clipped from V and 4 bases from J, the junction kept 6 bases outside the gene matches. CDR3 DNA: TGTGCCAGCAGCTTAGTCAGGGGGGGAGCCTATGGCTACACCTTC. Amino acid sequence: CASSLVRGGAYGYTF. The complete variable domain, with remaining parts taken from reference TRBV11-1 and TRBJ1-2, reads EAEVAQSPRYKITEKSQAVAFWCDPISGHATLYWYRQILGQGPELLVQFQDESVVDDSQLPKDRFSAERLKGVDSTLKIQPAELGDSAMYLCASSLVRGGAYGYTFGSGTRLTVV.

J is TRBJ2-2 and V is TRBV2, with a weak D call TRBD2 (5 bases). The CDR3 is 13 residues long. CDR1 and CDR2 from the germline V gene are SNHLY and FYNNEI. Trimming removed 4 bases from V and 8 bases from J, with 11 bases in between. CDR3 DNA sequence: TGTGCCAGCAGTGGGACTTACCCGGGGGAGCTGTTTTTT. This codes for CASSGTYPGELFF.

The chain has TRBV19 and TRBJ1-6, with D possibly TRBD1 on 5 matching bases. Trimming removed 9 bases from V and 6 bases from J, with 12 bases in between. Germline CDR1 is LNHDA and CDR2 is SQIVND (reference sequence). The CDR3 is 13 residues long. CDR3 sequence: CASHDSLNSPLHF. CDR3 bases: TGTGCCAGCCACGACAGCCTTAATTCACCCCTCCACTTT.

This rearrangement joins TRBV7-9 to TRBJ2-3, with 8 bases that match TRBD1. Germline-derived CDR1 and CDR2 are SEHNR and FQNEAQ (reference sequence). CDR3 size: 15 residues. Trimming cost V 5 bases and J 1 base; bases outside gene matches: 5. CDR3 sequence reads: CASSTVTGGTDTQYF. Here the CDR3 DNA reads TGTGCCAGCAGCACGGTGACAGGGGGCACAGATACGCAGTATTTT.

The chain couples TRBV20-1 to TRBJ2-3, with 10 nucleotides matching TRBD1. After removal of 5 bases from V and 11 bases from J, the junction contained 4 bases not matched to a gene. The CDR3 extends over 11 amino acids. Germline V gene sequence: CDR1 DFQATT, CDR2 SNEGSKA (reference sequence). The CDR3 here is CSADRDRGQYF. The CDR3 DNA reads TGCAGTGCTGACCGGGACAGGGGGCAGTATTTT.

The rearrangement links TRBV4-2 to TRBJ2-1; possibly TRBD1 or TRBD2 for D (5 bases each). The CDR3 runs 15 residues. Trimming removed 8 bases from V and 2 bases from J, with 16 bases in between. The V gene's germline CDR1 is LGHNA and CDR2 YNFKEQ. The CDR3 bases are TGTGCCAGCGACGGTGGGACGGGAACCTACAATGAGCAGTTCTTC. As protein: CASDGGTGTYNEQFF.

This chain links TRBV27 with TRBJ1-1; maybe TRBD1 (5 bases). Germline CDR1 and CDR2: MNHEY and SMNVEV (reference sequence). This CDR3 region has 14 residues. Trimming stripped 2 bases from V and 4 bases from J, with 11 bases between. The CDR3 here is CASSLGGDGTEAFF. Written as DNA, the CDR3 is TGTGCCAGCAGTTTAGGAGGGGATGGCACTGAAGCTTTCTTT.

The chain has TRBV5-6 and TRBJ1-5; D uncertain. CDR1 and CDR2 (germline): SGHDT, YYEEEE. The CDR3 runs to 14 residues. V gave up 0 bases and J gave up 7 bases, with 11 bases separating them. The CDR3 region is CASSLASSRQPQHF. The CDR3 DNA reads as TGTGCCAGCAGCTTGGCCAGCAGTCGCCAGCCCCAGCATTTT. The complete variable domain, with remaining parts taken from reference TRBV5-6 and TRBJ1-5, reads DAGVTQSPTHLIKTRGQQVTLRCSPKSGHDTVSWYQQALGQGPQFIFQYYEEEERQRGNFPDRFSGHQFPNYSSELNVNALLLGDSALYLCASSLASSRQPQHFGDGTRLSIL.

The gene calls are TRBV6-6 and TRBJ2-7; D possibly uses TRBD1 or TRBD2 (6 bases each). With 6 bases removed from V and 2 bases from J, the gap between germline ends came to 11 bases. The CDR3 is made up of 13 amino acids. The germline gives CDR1 MNHNY, CDR2 SVGAGI (reference sequence). CDR3 sequence (DNA): TGTGCCAGCAGCCGAGGGGGGCCCTACGAGCAGTACTTC. This gives the protein CASSRGGPYEQYF.

The chain employs TRBV5-4 and TRBJ2-7; no clear D. This CDR3 has 12 amino acids. From germline, CDR1 is SGHNT and CDR2 YYREEE (reference sequence). The V gene lost 3 bases and the J gene lost 6 bases, with 10 bases spanning the gap. The CDR3 loop reads CASSWDRGEQYF. The CDR3, as DNA: TGTGCCAGCAGCTGGGATCGCGGCGAGCAGTACTTC.

The chain employs TRBV5-1 and TRBJ2-2; 10 bases fit TRBD1. V lost 5 bases, J lost 6 bases, and 4 bases stayed unmatched. Germline lookup yields CDR1 SGHRS and CDR2 YFSETQ. CDR3 length: 14 amino acids. CDR3 in DNA: TGCGCCAGCAGAGGGACAGGGGATGCCGGGGAGCTGTTTTTT. It encodes CASRGTGDAGELFF.

This sequence joins TRBV11-3 and TRBJ1-1; 11 bases fit TRBD1. Trimming took 5 bases from V and 6 from J; bases not matched to a gene: 11. CDR1 SGHNT and CDR2 YENEEA come from the germline V gene. The CDR3 consists of 16 residues. CDR3 residues: CASSRGRDRGLAEAFF. The CDR3, as DNA: TGTGCCAGCAGCCGGGGGAGGGACAGGGGGTTAGCTGAAGCTTTCTTT.

The rearrangement uses TRBV4-1 and TRBJ2-3; 8 nucleotides match TRBD1. V lost 5 bases to trimming and J lost 4 bases; unmatched junction nucleotides: 5. Germline V gene lookup returns CDR1 MGHRA and CDR2 YSYEKL. The CDR3 loop spans 14 amino acids. The CDR3 coding sequence is TGCGCCAGCAGCGCGGACAGGGTGGCAGATACGCAGTATTTT. This encodes CASSADRVADTQYF.

V usage is TRBV2 and J usage is TRBJ2-1; a possible D gene is TRBD2 (7 bases). The CDR3 contains 14 residues. Germline assignment: CDR1 SNHLY and CDR2 FYNNEI. Trimming took off 3 bases at V and 8 bases at J, with 14 bases between the two ends. The CDR3 DNA reads as TGTGCCAGCAGTGAGCAGAGGGGGGGGGATGAGCAGTTCTTC. Its translation: CASSEQRGGDEQFF.

The chain employs TRBV7-9 and TRBJ1-6, with a weak D call TRBD1 (5 bases). Germline V gene lookup returns CDR1 SEHNR and CDR2 FQNEAQ (reference sequence). The CDR3 consists of 14 residues. Trimming pared 5 bases from V and 7 bases from J, leaving 12 bases between. The DNA of the CDR3 is TGTGCCAGCAGCCCCGGACACCTGAATTCACCCCTCCACTTT. Translated: CASSPGHLNSPLHF.

This sequence joins TRBV15 and TRBJ1-1; possibly TRBD1 for D (5 bases). V gave up 8 bases and J gave up 0 bases, with 13 bases separating them. Germline assignment: CDR1 LNHNV and CDR2 YYDKDF (reference sequence). The CDR3 consists of 14 residues. The CDR3 DNA reads TGTGCCACCCGGGGGGAAGTTATGAACACTGAAGCTTTCTTT. Its protein product is CATRGEVMNTEAFF.

The rearrangement links TRBV9 to TRBJ2-3, with 9 bases fitting TRBD2. V lost 4 bases, J lost 2 bases, and 11 bases stayed unmatched. Germline lookup yields CDR1 SGDLS and CDR2 YYNGEE. The CDR3 contains 17 residues. The CDR3 nucleotides are TGTGCCAGCAGCCCCGGTATAGCGGGAGTATCCACAGATACGCAGTATTTT. Protein sequence: CASSPGIAGVSTDTQYF.